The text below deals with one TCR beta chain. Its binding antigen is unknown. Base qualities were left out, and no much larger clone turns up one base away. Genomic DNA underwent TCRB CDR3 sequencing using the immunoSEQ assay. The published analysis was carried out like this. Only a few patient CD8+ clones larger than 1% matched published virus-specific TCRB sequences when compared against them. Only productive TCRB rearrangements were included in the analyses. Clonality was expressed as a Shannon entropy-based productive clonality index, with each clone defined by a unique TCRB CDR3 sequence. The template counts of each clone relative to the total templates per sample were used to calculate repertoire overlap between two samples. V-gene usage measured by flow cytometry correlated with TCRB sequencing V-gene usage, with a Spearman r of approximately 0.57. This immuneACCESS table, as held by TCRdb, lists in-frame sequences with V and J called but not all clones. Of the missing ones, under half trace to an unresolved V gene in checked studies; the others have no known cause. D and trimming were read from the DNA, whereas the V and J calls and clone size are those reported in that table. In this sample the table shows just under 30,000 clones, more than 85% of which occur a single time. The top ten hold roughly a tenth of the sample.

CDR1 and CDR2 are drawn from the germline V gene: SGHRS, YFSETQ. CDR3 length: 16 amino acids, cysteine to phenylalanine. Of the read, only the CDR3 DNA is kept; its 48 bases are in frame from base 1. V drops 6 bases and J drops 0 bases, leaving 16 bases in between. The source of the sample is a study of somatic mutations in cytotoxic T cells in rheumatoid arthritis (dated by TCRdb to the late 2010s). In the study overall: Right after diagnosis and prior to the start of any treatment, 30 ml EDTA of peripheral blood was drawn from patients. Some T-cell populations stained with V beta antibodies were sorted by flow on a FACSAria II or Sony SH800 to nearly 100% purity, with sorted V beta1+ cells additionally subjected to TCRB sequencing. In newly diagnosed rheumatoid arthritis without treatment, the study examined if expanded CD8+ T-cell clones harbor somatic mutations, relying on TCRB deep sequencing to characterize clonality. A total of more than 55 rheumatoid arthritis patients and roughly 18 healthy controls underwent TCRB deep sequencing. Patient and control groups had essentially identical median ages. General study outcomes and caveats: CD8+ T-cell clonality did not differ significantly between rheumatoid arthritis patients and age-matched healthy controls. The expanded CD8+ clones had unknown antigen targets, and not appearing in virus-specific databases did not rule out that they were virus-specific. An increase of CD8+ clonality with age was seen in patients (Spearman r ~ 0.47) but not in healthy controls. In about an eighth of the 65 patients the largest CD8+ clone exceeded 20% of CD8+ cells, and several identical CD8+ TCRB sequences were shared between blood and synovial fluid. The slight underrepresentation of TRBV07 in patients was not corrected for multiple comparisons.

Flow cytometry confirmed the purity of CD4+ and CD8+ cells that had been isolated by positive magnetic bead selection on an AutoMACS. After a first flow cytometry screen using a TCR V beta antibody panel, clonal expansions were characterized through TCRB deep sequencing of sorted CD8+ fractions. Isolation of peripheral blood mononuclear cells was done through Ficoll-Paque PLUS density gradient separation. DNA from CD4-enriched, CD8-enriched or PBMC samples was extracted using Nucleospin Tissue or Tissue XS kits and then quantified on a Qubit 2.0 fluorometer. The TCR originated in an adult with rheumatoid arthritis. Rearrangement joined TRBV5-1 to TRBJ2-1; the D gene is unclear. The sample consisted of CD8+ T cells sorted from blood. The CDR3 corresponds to CASTQRTVSSYNEQFF. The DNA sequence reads TGCGCCAGCACCCAGAGGACGGTAAGCTCCTACAATGAGCAGTTCTTC.